The present entry profiles one T cell receptor beta chain with its context. Its antigen is not identified. Donors came from a validation cohort of over a hundred subjects, distinct from the first 666-subject cohort. This table comes from immunoSEQ multiplex PCR, and its TCRdb copy is limited to in-frame clones, with some not included. The sample contains 45,000 to 55,000 clones, about 88% of which appear only once. V dropped 2 bases and J dropped 8; count of bases not matched to a gene: 7. CDR1 is SQVTM and CDR2 is ANQGSEA in the germline V gene. The CDR3 sequence is 14 residues long. The data were obtained in a study of cytomegalovirus exposure and HLA in healthy donors. Broader study findings: It was reported that the classifier diagnosed cytomegalovirus status with high specificity and sensitivity in both the original and validation cohorts. The finding came from a later analysis; first-cohort TCR clusters tended to co-occur in the approximately 120 validation repertoires.

The chain combines TRBV29-1 with TRBJ1-3, with 9 bases fitting TRBD1. Source material: PBMCs. This receptor was obtained from a woman aged 30 to 39 in good health and CMV-seronegative. CDR3 sequence: CSVELVGQGHTIYF. CDR3 coding DNA: TGCAGCGTTGAACTTGTGGGACAGGGACACACCATATATTTT.